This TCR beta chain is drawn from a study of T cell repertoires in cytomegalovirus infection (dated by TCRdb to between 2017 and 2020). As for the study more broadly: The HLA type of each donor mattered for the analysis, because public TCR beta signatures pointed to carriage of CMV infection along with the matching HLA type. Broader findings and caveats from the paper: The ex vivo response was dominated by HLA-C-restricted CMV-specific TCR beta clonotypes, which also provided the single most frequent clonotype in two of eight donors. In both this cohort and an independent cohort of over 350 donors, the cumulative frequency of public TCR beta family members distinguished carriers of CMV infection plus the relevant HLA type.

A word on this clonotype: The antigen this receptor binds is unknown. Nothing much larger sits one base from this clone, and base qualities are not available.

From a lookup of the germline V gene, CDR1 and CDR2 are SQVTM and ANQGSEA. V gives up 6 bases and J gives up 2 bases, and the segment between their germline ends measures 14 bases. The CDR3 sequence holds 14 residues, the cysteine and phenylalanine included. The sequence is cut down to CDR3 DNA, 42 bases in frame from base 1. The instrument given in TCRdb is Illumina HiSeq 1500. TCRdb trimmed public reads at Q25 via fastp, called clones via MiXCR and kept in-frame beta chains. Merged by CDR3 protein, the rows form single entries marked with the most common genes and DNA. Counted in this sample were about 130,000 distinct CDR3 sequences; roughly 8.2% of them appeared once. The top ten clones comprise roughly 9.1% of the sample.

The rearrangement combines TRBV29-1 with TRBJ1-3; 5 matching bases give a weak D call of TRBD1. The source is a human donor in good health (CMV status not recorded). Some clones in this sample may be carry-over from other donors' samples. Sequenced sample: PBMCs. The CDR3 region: CSVRGKAAGNTIYF. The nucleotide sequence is TGCAGCGTCCGGGGCAAAGCAGCTGGAAACACCATATATTTT.